This is a list of T cell receptor beta chains from one sample in a study of radiotherapy plus CTLA-4 blockade in lung cancer. Produced via immunoSEQ multiplex PCR; TCRdb's table is partial and in-frame only. The table lists about 39,000 clones, just under 80% of them singletons. The sequencing used peripheral blood, collected from a patient treated with radiotherapy plus ipilimumab. The receptors shown here come from a human donor with non-small cell lung cancer that progressed on radiotherapy plus ipilimumab. Each CDR3 is given with its conserved first and last residue. D genes are given only for firm matches. A clone size is listed for some rows: how often the clone was seen (once, few, many), or a class if it is expanded.

>TRBV14|TRBJ2-2|NA|NA
CASTGAANTGELFF
TGTGCCAGCACAGGGGCCGCGAACACCGGGGAGCTGTTTTTT
>TRBV6-5|TRBJ1-1|NA|NA
CASNPGAAIITEAFF
TGTGCCAGCAATCCAGGGGCGGCCATAATAACTGAAGCTTTCTTT
>TRBV5-4|TRBJ2-7|NA|TRBD2
CASSWGLAPSYEQYF
TGTGCCAGCAGTTGGGGACTAGCGCCTTCCTACGAGCAGTACTTC
>TRBV6-6|TRBJ1-2|NA|NA
CASIHANYGYTF
TGTGCCAGCATTCACGCGAACTATGGCTACACCTTC
>TRBV9|TRBJ1-2|NA|TRBD1
CASSVDYRGFNYGYTF
TGTGCCAGCAGCGTAGACTACAGGGGTTTCAACTATGGCTACACCTTC
>TRBV19|TRBJ1-1|NA|NA
CASSIPWGGTEAFF
TGTGCCAGTAGTATCCCGTGGGGGGGCACTGAAGCTTTCTTT
>TRBV6-6|TRBJ1-2|once|NA
CASSYSAGGGYTF
TGTGCCAGCAGTTACTCGGCCGGGGGTGGCTACACCTTC
>TRBV2|TRBJ1-6|NA|TRBD1
CASSPRTGVGNSPLHF
TGTGCCAGCAGTCCTCGGACAGGCGTCGGTAATTCACCCCTCCACTTT
>TRBV5-1|TRBJ1-2|NA|TRBD1
CASSLGRGENYGYTF
TGCGCCAGCAGCTTGGGCAGGGGGGAAAACTATGGCTACACCTTC
>TRBV2|TRBJ2-3|NA|NA
CASSEALAGIDTQYF
TGTGCCAGCAGTGAAGCGCTGGCAGGTATAGATACGCAGTATTTT
>TRBV7-2|TRBJ1-2|NA|NA
CASSLRRGRVKDGYTF
TGTGCCAGCAGCTTAAGGCGTGGCAGGGTAAAGGATGGCTACACCTTC
>TRBV7-3|TRBJ2-5|few|TRBD2
CASSPSGGQGETQYF
TGTGCCAGCAGCCCCAGCGGGGGCCAAGGAGAGACCCAGTACTTC
>TRBV18|TRBJ2-5|NA|NA
CASSPPGGWAQETQYF
TGTGCCAGCTCACCACCCGGCGGGTGGGCCCAAGAGACCCAGTACTTC
>TRBV4-3|TRBJ2-5|NA|TRBD1
CASSQETRQGWETQYF
TGCGCCAGCAGCCAAGAGACGAGACAGGGGTGGGAGACCCAGTACTTC
>TRBV5-1|TRBJ2-2|NA|TRBD1
CASSPGQGLNTGELFF
TGCGCCAGCAGCCCGGGACAGGGGTTGAACACCGGGGAGCTGTTTTTT
>TRBV7-3|TRBJ2-5|NA|TRBD2
CASSPGGTSETQYF
TGTGCCAGCAGCCCCGGGGGGACCTCTGAGACCCAGTACTTC
>TRBV10-3|TRBJ2-7|NA|TRBD1
CAISTGVHSYEQYF
TGTGCCATCAGTACAGGGGTCCATTCCTACGAGCAGTACTTC
>TRBV5-1|TRBJ2-7|NA|NA
CASSLAGYSYEQYF
TGCGCCAGCAGCTTGGCAGGTTACTCCTACGAGCAGTACTTC
>TRBV28|TRBJ1-4|NA|TRBD1
CASSLAGQGREKLFF
TGTGCCAGCAGTTTAGCGGGACAGGGAAGGGAAAAACTGTTTTTT
>TRBV11-2|TRBJ2-1|NA|NA
CASSFTGIDNPGNEQFF
TGTGCCAGCAGCTTCACCGGGATAGATAACCCCGGCAATGAGCAGTTCTTC
>TRBV27|TRBJ2-7|NA|TRBD1
CASSTPGQGAYEQYF
TGTGCCAGCAGTACTCCGGGACAGGGGGCCTACGAGCAGTACTTC
>TRBV4-1|TRBJ2-1|medium-sized|TRBD2
CASSRLAGYNEQFF
TGCGCCAGCAGCCGACTAGCGGGGTACAATGAGCAGTTCTTC
>TRBV6-1|TRBJ2-3|few|NA
CASRRVRGEDTQYF
TGTGCCAGCAGGCGGGTTCGTGGAGAAGATACGCAGTATTTT
>TRBV7-2|TRBJ2-7|NA|TRBD2
CASSPGGAEYEQYF
TGTGCCAGCAGCCCGGGGGGGGCTGAATACGAGCAGTACTTC
>TRBV9|TRBJ1-4|NA|TRBD1
CASSPRGTGATNEKLFF
TGTGCCAGCAGCCCCCGGGGGACAGGGGCAACTAATGAAAAACTGTTTTTT
>TRBV18|TRBJ1-6|NA|NA
CASYREYNSPLHF
TGTGCCAGCTATCGGGAGTATAATTCACCCCTCCACTTT
>TRBV9|TRBJ2-7|NA|NA
CASSLGVASYEQYF
TGTGCCAGCAGCCTTGGAGTGGCCTCCTACGAGCAGTACTTC
>TRBV19|TRBJ1-3|NA|NA
CASRFGIGNTIYF
TGTGCCAGTAGATTCGGGATTGGAAACACCATATATTTT
>TRBV18|TRBJ1-5|once|NA
CASSQGDRQPQHF
TGTGCCAGCTCACAGGGGGATCGTCAGCCCCAGCATTTT
>TRBV19|TRBJ2-7|NA|TRBD2
CATRDDGGTYEQYF
TGTGCCACCAGGGACGACGGGGGGACCTACGAGCAGTACTTC
>TRBV9|TRBJ1-2|few|NA
CASSVGIGATGYTF
TGTGCCAGCAGCGTAGGGATAGGGGCTACGGGCTACACCTTC
>TRBV10-1|TRBJ1-1|NA|NA
CASSESYGGGTEAFF
TGCGCCAGCAGTGAGTCATATGGGGGGGGCACTGAAGCTTTCTTT
>TRBV14|TRBJ2-7|NA|TRBD2
CASSQSGTSGYEQYF
TGTGCCAGCAGCCAATCCGGGACTAGCGGGTACGAGCAGTACTTC
>TRBV9|TRBJ2-3|NA|NA
CASSVGGGGTDTQYF
TGTGCCAGCAGCGTAGGGGGCGGGGGCACAGATACGCAGTATTTT
>TRBV18|TRBJ2-1|NA|TRBD2
CASSQRTSGGATTYNEQFF
TGTGCCAGCTCACAAAGGACTAGCGGGGGGGCTACGACCTACAATGAGCAGTTCTTC
>TRBV4-2|TRBJ1-4|NA|TRBD1
CASSRENTGATNEKLFF
TGTGCCAGCAGCCGCGAAAACACAGGGGCGACTAATGAAAAACTGTTTTTT
>TRBV7-7|TRBJ2-5|NA|TRBD1
CASSLGTGFQETQYF
TGTGCTAGCAGCTTAGGGACAGGGTTCCAAGAGACCCAGTACTTC
>TRBV2|TRBJ1-2|NA|TRBD1
CASSPTTGGIDYGYTF
TGTGCCAGCAGTCCAACTACAGGGGGAATAGACTATGGCTACACCTTC
>TRBV10-3|TRBJ2-3|NA|TRBD2
CAISGSGALLSTDTQYF
TGTGCCATCAGTGGTAGCGGGGCCTTGCTGAGCACAGATACGCAGTATTTT
>TRBV6-6|TRBJ1-5|NA|TRBD1
CASSKGQGSNQPQHF
TGTGCCAGCAGTAAAGGACAGGGTAGCAATCAGCCCCAGCATTTT
>TRBV28|TRBJ1-5|NA|TRBD1
CASSLSGTGYNQPQHF
TGTGCCAGCAGTTTGTCCGGGACAGGGTACAATCAGCCCCAGCATTTT
>TRBV5-1|TRBJ2-5|few|TRBD1
CASSGRTGLQETQYF
TGCGCCAGCAGCGGACGGACAGGATTGCAAGAGACCCAGTACTTC
>TRBV5-1|TRBJ1-2|NA|NA
CASSLEAGVVYGYTF
TGCGCCAGCAGCTTGGAAGCAGGGGTGGTCTATGGCTACACCTTC
>TRBV7-9|TRBJ2-3|once|TRBD2
CASSKRLAGGPGLPNTQYF
TGTGCCAGCAGCAAGAGGCTAGCGGGGGGCCCCGGCCTTCCAAATACGCAGTATTTT
>TRBV2|TRBJ1-2|NA|TRBD1
CASRRMAGGDGYTF
TGTGCCAGCAGGAGGATGGCAGGGGGAGATGGCTACACCTTC
>TRBV12-5|TRBJ2-7|NA|TRBD1
CASGRTGAYEQYF
TGTGCTAGTGGGCGGACAGGGGCTTACGAGCAGTACTTC
>TRBV9|TRBJ1-2|NA|NA
CASGEKNYGYTF
TGTGCCAGCGGAGAAAAGAACTATGGCTACACCTTC
>TRBV29-1|TRBJ2-7|NA|NA
CSVARDYEQYF
TGCAGCGTTGCCAGGGACTACGAGCAGTACTTC
>TRBV10-3|TRBJ2-2|NA|NA
CAISESGSGLNTGELFF
TGTGCCATCAGTGAGTCGGGCAGCGGTCTAAACACCGGGGAGCTGTTTTTT
>TRBV21-1|TRBJ1-5|NA|NA
CASSTHAERYNQPQHF
TGTGCCAGCAGCACCCACGCCGAGAGGTACAATCAGCCCCAGCATTTT
>TRBV6-1|TRBJ1-2|few|NA
CASSDSKGFYGYTF
TGTGCCAGCAGTGATTCCAAGGGGTTCTATGGCTACACCTTC
>TRBV9|TRBJ2-6|NA|NA
CASSARVSGANVLTF
TGTGCCAGCAGCGCACGGGTCTCTGGGGCCAACGTCCTGACTTTC
>TRBV27|TRBJ1-2|NA|NA
CASSSQGKFYGYTF
TGTGCCAGCAGTTCACAGGGTAAATTCTATGGCTACACCTTC
>TRBV30|TRBJ1-3|NA|NA
CAWNGRWGRYSGNTIYF
TGTGCCTGGAATGGCAGATGGGGGAGGTACTCTGGAAACACCATATATTTT
>TRBV2|TRBJ2-2|NA|NA
CASSERPGGELFF
TGTGCCAGCAGCGAAAGGCCGGGCGGGGAGCTGTTTTTT